These T cell receptor beta chains were read from a single sample in a study of blood T cells in healthy people across ages. Each CDR3 protein gets one entry after TCRdb re-called the 5' RACE reads with MiXCR. Of over a million distinct CDR3 sequences in the sample, approximately 59% were seen once. Sequences were obtained from blood. These receptor sequences come from a man younger than 35 in good health. The CDR3 runs from the conserved cysteine through the conserved F or W. The D gene is left open where the match is weak. The size field is filled for only some rows; it gives once, few, many or a size class.

clone size	V gene	D gene	J gene	CDR3 length	CDR3 DNA	CDR3 protein
.	TRBV29-1	.	TRBJ2-1	16	TGCAGCGTTGAAGATCGGGGGAGAATAGAGCTCAATGAGCAGTTCTTC	CSVEDRGRIELNEQFF
few	TRBV11-2	TRBD1	TRBJ2-7	15	TGTGCCAGCAGCTACCTACCCGACAGGGACTACGAGCAGTACTTC	CASSYLPDRDYEQYF
few	TRBV18	.	TRBJ2-7	16	TGTGCCAGCTCACCACGGGGGAGCCTCAGCTCCTACGAGCAGTACTTC	CASSPRGSLSSYEQYF
.	TRBV20-1	.	TRBJ2-7	12	TGCAGTGCTAGGGGACCAGGCCACGAGCAGTACTTC	CSARGPGHEQYF
.	TRBV4-2	.	TRBJ1-1	15	TGTGCCAGCAGCCAAGAAGTCAGTATGAACACTGAAGCTTTCTTT	CASSQEVSMNTEAFF
few	TRBV20-1	.	TRBJ1-5	14	TGCAGTGCTAGAGATCGGACAGGCAATCAGCCCCAGCATTTT	CSARDRTGNQPQHF
few	TRBV6-5	.	TRBJ2-1	13	TGTGCCAGCTTCCGGCGGGACCTCAATGAGCAGTTCTTC	CASFRRDLNEQFF
few	TRBV7-6	TRBD1	TRBJ1-2	14	TGTGCCAGCAGCTTAGCACAGGGGGGCCATGGCTACACCTTC	CASSLAQGGHGYTF
.	TRBV6-5	.	TRBJ2-3	11	TGTGCCAGCAGTCGTCGAGGTTCTGAGTATTTT	CASSRRGSEYF
.	TRBV5-1	TRBD1	TRBJ2-1	16	TGCGCCAGCAGCTTGGTGGTTTCGGACAGGGGCAATGAGCAGTTCTTC	CASSLVVSDRGNEQFF
.	TRBV27	.	TRBJ2-5	14	TGTGCCAGCAGTTTAATCTCGCAGGCAGAGACCCAGTACTTC	CASSLISQAETQYF
.	TRBV27	TRBD1	TRBJ1-5	14	TGTGCCAGCAGCCGAGAGACAGGGAATCAGCCCCAGCATTTT	CASSRETGNQPQHF
.	TRBV7-2	TRBD1	TRBJ2-5	17	TGTGCCAGCAACCCCCCTCCCCCGGGACAGGGGATTGTAGGGCAGTACTTC	CASNPPPPGQGIVGQYF
.	TRBV6-5	.	TRBJ1-6	15	TGTGCCAGCAGGGACTGGACAGTACTCGATTCACCCCTCCACTTT	CASRDWTVLDSPLHF
.	TRBV7-9	.	TRBJ2-1	19	TGTGCCAGCAGCCCTACCCTACCCGCGTGGGGTTCTGTAGTAAGTGAGCAGTTCTTC	CASSPTLPAWGSVVSEQFF
.	TRBV6-2/TRBV6-3	.	TRBJ1-2	13	TGTGCCAGCAGCCCAACCCGACACGCTGGCTACACCTTC	CASSPTRHAGYTF
.	TRBV11-2	.	TRBJ1-1	15	TGTGCCAGCAGCCCCTCGTTCGGGATGAACACTGAAGCTTTCTTT	CASSPSFGMNTEAFF
.	TRBV20-1	.	TRBJ2-3	14	TGCAGTGCTAGAGATTTTCAGGGTGGAAGTACGCAGTATTTT	CSARDFQGGSTQYF
.	TRBV6-1	.	TRBJ1-5	11	TGTGCCAGCAGTGAATACCAACAGAGGCATTTT	CASSEYQQRHF
.	TRBV27	.	TRBJ1-1	15	TGTGCCAGCAGTTTGACCCCTGGGCAAGCCACTGAAGCTTTCTTT	CASSLTPGQATEAFF
.	TRBV12-3/TRBV12-4	TRBD2	TRBJ2-7	15	TGTGCCAGCAGGGCTAGCGGGAGTATCATTTACGAGCAGTACTTC	CASRASGSIIYEQYF
few	TRBV27	TRBD1	TRBJ2-7	14	TGTGCCAGCAGTATATCGGGACAGACCTACGAGCAGTACTTC	CASSISGQTYEQYF
few	TRBV7-9	TRBD1	TRBJ2-7	14	TGTGCCAGCAGAACCGGGACAGGGGGCTACGAGCAGTACTTC	CASRTGTGGYEQYF
once	TRBV21-1	.	TRBJ2-7	14	TGTGCCAGCAGCAAATCAAGGGGGTCCTACGAGCAGTACTTC	CASSKSRGSYEQYF
.	TRBV15	.	TRBJ2-1	14	TGTGCCACCAGCAGAGAAGTCTTGCGGGAAGGGGGGTTCTTC	CATSREVLREGGFF
.	TRBV6-5	.	TRBJ2-5	14	TGTGCCAGCAGTTTCCCTGGGGGGAAGGGGACCCAGTACTTC	CASSFPGGKGTQYF
.	TRBV6-4	.	TRBJ2-1	13	TGTGCCACTCTGGGGCTTCGCTACAATGAGCAGTTCTTC	CATLGLRYNEQFF
.	TRBV11-3	.	TRBJ2-1	13	TGTGCCAGCAGCTTAAAGGCACCCAATGAGCAGTTCTTC	CASSLKAPNEQFF
.	TRBV6-5	.	TRBJ2-5	15	TGTGCCAGCAGTTTTCGGGGGGCCCCACGCGAGACCCAGTACTTC	CASSFRGAPRETQYF
.	TRBV7-2	.	TRBJ2-1	13	TGTGCCAGCAGCAACACTCCGACCCACGAGCAGTTCTTC	CASSNTPTHEQFF
.	TRBV28	.	TRBJ1-6	14	TGTGCCAGCGGGCCAGATCGCAATAATTCACCCCTCAACTTT	CASGPDRNNSPLNF
few	TRBV10-2	.	TRBJ2-4	14	TGCGCCAGCAGAGACCTCATAGCCAAAAACATTCAGTACTTC	CASRDLIAKNIQYF
few	TRBV11-2	.	TRBJ2-7	11	TGTGCCAGCATGGAAGCCTACGAGCAGTACTTC	CASMEAYEQYF
.	TRBV12-3/TRBV12-4	.	TRBJ2-1	12	TGTGCCAGCAGTTATCCGGACGGGGAGCAGTTCTTC	CASSYPDGEQFF
.	TRBV20-1	.	TRBJ1-2	14	TGCAGTGCTAGACTGATGGGGCCCCCTTATGGCTACACCTTC	CSARLMGPPYGYTF
.	TRBV4-1	.	TRBJ2-7	13	TGCGCCAGCAGCCTGATGGGGGCCGTCGAGCAGTACTTC	CASSLMGAVEQYF
few	TRBV2	.	TRBJ2-1	10	TGTGCCAGCTTTGGGTATGAGCAGTTCTTC	CASFGYEQFF
.	TRBV4-1	.	TRBJ2-1	13	TGCGCCAGCAGCCCTCCGGGGTCCTGGTGGCAGTTCTTC	CASSPPGSWWQFF
.	TRBV10-3	.	TRBJ1-6	12	TGTGCCATCAGGGAGTCGGCATCTACGCTCCACTTT	CAIRESASTLHF
few	TRBV28	.	TRBJ2-7	14	TGTGCCAGTAGCCCACTCGGGTTGGAGTACGAGCAGTACTTC	CASSPLGLEYEQYF
.	TRBV7-8	.	TRBJ2-1	15	TGTGCCAGCATTCCCGATAGCGGCTCCTACAATGAGCAGTTCTTC	CASIPDSGSYNEQFF
.	TRBV15	.	TRBJ2-5	14	TGTGCCACCAGCAGAGGACCGAAGCAAGAGACCCAGTACTTC	CATSRGPKQETQYF
.	TRBV20-1	.	TRBJ2-5	14	TGCAGCGCTAGACAACCGGCCACGGAGGCGACCCAGTACTTC	CSARQPATEATQYF
.	TRBV24-1	.	TRBJ1-5	14	TGTGCCACCAGTGATCGCTTAGTCAATCAGCCCCAGCATTTT	CATSDRLVNQPQHF
.	TRBV4-2	TRBD2	TRBJ2-3	17	TGTGCCAGCAGCCAAGAGACTAGCGGGAGTGTTCTAGATACGCAGTATTTT	CASSQETSGSVLDTQYF
.	TRBV7-8	.	TRBJ1-5	16	TGTGCCAGCAGCGATCGGTCCAGGGGCCGTCGTCAGCCCCAGCATTTT	CASSDRSRGRRQPQHF
many	TRBV9	TRBD1	TRBJ2-7	13	TGTGCCAGCAGACGACAGGGATCCTACGAGCAGTACTTC	CASRRQGSYEQYF
.	TRBV4-3	.	TRBJ2-7	16	TGCGCCAGCAGCCAAGGGTCGGGCATACTGGGTTACGAGCAGTACTTC	CASSQGSGILGYEQYF
.	TRBV25-1	.	TRBJ2-7	14	TGTGCCAGCAGCACCGGGACGGTGATCTACGAGCAGTACTTC	CASSTGTVIYEQYF
.	TRBV20-1	.	TRBJ2-1	14	TGCAGTGCACTCTTGATTAGCACAAACAATGAGCAGTTCTTC	CSALLISTNNEQFF
.	TRBV12-3/TRBV12-4	.	TRBJ2-3	15	TGTGCCAGCAGTTTAGGGTCCTTTTCCACAGATACGCAGTATTTT	CASSLGSFSTDTQYF